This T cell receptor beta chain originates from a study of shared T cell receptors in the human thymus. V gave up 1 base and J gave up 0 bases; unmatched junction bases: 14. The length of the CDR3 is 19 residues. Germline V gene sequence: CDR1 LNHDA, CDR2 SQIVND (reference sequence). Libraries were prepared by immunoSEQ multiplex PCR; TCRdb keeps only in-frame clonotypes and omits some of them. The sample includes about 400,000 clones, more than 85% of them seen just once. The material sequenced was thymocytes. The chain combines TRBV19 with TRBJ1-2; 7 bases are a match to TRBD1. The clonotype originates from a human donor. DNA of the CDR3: TGTGCCAGTAGTATAGTCCTGGGACAGCGGTGGTCAGCTAACTATGGCTACACCTTC. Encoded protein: CASSIVLGQRWSANYGYTF.